Presented here are 4 T cell receptor beta chains from one specimen sequenced in a study of identical twins. TCRdb fed the 5' RACE reads into MiXCR, producing one record per CDR3 protein. The data show hundreds of thousands of distinct CDR3 sequences, less than 7% seen once. The specimen sequenced was naive T cells sorted from blood. Receptors were obtained from a young man in good health.

The chain joins TRBV7-8 to TRBJ2-5; D gene ambiguous. The V end was cut by 1 base, the J end by 4 bases, with 10 bases between. The germline CDR1 and CDR2 sequences are SGHVS and FQNEAQ. The CDR3 loop spans 14 amino acids. CDR3 nucleotide sequence: TGTGCCAGCAGCTTAGATAGGTGGGGAGAGACCCAGTACTTC. This encodes CASSLDRWGETQYF.

This chain uses TRBV11-1 with TRBJ2-4; D tentatively fits TRBD1 or TRBD2 (7 bases each). Trimming removed 4 bases from V and 2 bases from J, with 21 bases in between. The CDR3 is 18 residues long. Germline CDR1 SGHAT, CDR2 FQDESV (reference sequence). CDR3 nucleotides: TGTGCCAGCAGCTCCAGACAGGGAGGGATGCTAACCAAAAACATTCAGTACTTC. Its translation: CASSSRQGGMLTKNIQYF.

This clonotype was seen many times. This chain links TRBV7-8 with TRBJ2-5; D gene ambiguous. Per germline, CDR1 SGHVS and CDR2 FQNEAQ. Trimming pared 1 base from V and 2 bases from J, leaving 8 bases between. The CDR3 runs to 14 residues. The CDR3 DNA reads TGTGCCAGCAGCTTAGGTCCCCTGCAAGAGACCCAGTACTTC. Translating gives CASSLGPLQETQYF.

In its sample, this clonotype was seen many times. In DNA, the CDR3 is TGCAGTGCCAACCACCGGGACAGGGTCTACAATGAGCAGTTCTTC. As protein: CSANHRDRVYNEQFF. This rearrangement joins TRBV20-1 to TRBJ2-1, with 9 nucleotides matching TRBD1. Trimming removed 6 bases from V and 3 bases from J; junction bases left unmatched: 9. Germline loops: CDR1 DFQATT, CDR2 SNEGSKA (reference sequence). The CDR3 length is 15 residues.